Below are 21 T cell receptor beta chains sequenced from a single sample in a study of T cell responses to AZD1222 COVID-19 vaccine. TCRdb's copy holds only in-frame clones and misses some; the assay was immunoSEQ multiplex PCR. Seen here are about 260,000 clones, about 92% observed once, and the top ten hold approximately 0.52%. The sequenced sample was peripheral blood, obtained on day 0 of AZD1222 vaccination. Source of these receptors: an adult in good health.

As DNA, the CDR3 is TGTGCCAGCAGCTTGGGGCGGGTGAAAAACTATGGCTACACCTTC. Amino acid sequence: CASSLGRVKNYGYTF. The chain employs TRBV5-6 and TRBJ1-2; D ambiguous. CDR3 length: 15 residues. Germline values: CDR1 SGHDT, CDR2 YYEEEE. V gave up 0 bases and J gave up 2 bases, with 11 bases separating them.

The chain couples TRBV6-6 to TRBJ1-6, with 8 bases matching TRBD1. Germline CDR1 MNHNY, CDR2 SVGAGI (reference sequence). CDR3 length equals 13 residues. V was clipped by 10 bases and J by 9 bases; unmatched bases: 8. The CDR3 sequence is CATRGQRGSPLHF. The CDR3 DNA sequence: TGTGCCACCAGGGGGCAACGAGGTTCACCCCTCCACTTT.

The CDR3 reads CASSQDLNQPQHF. In DNA form, the CDR3 reads TGTGCCAGCAGCCAAGATCTGAATCAGCCCCAGCATTTT. The chain recombines TRBV3-1 (or the pseudogene TRBV3-2) with TRBJ1-5; no reliable D call. Germline lookup yields CDR1 LGHDT and CDR2 YNNKEL (reference sequence). The CDR3 is 13 residues long. Trimming stripped 0 bases from V and 4 bases from J, with 4 bases between.

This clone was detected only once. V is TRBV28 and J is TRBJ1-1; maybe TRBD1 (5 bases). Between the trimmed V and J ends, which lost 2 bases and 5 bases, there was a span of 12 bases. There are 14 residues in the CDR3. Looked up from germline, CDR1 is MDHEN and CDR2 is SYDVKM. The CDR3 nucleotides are TGTGCCAGCAGTTTACGGGGGGACGGAACTGAAGCTTTCTTT. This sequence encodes CASSLRGDGTEAFF.

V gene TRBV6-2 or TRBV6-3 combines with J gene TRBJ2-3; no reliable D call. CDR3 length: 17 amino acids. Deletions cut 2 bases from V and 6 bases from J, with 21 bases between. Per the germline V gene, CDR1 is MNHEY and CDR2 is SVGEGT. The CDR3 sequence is CASSYPSARFRTDTQYF. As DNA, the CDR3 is TGTGCCAGCAGTTACCCCTCCGCGCGGTTCCGAACGGATACGCAGTATTTT.

The CDR3 region has the DNA TGTGCCAGCAGCTTAGCCAGAATGTCACCCCTCCACTTT. Protein: CASSLARMSPLHF. This chain connects TRBV7-3 to TRBJ1-6; D ambiguous. V lost 2 bases to trimming and J lost 10 bases, with 9 bases between them. The CDR3 extends over 13 amino acids. Germline V gene sequence: CDR1 SGHTA, CDR2 FQGTGA.

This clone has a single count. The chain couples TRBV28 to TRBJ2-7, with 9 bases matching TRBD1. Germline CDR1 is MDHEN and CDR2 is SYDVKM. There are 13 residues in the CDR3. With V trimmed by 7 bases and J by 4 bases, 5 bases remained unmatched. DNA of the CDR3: TGTGCCAGCATCCCGGGACAGGGTTACGAGCAGTACTTC. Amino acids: CASIPGQGYEQYF.

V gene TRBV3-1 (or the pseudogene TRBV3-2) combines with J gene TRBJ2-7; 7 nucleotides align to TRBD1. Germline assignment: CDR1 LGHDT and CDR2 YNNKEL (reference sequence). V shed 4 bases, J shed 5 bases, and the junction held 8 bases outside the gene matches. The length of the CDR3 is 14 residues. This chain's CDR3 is CASSRQGVYDEQYF. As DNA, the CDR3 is TGTGCCAGCAGCCGACAGGGTGTCTACGACGAGCAGTACTTC.

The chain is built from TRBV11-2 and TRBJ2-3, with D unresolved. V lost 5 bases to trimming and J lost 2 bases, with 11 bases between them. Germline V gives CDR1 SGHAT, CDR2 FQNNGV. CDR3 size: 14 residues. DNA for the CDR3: TGTGCCAGCAGCAAACTTGCTAACACAGATACGCAGTATTTT. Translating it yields CASSKLANTDTQYF.

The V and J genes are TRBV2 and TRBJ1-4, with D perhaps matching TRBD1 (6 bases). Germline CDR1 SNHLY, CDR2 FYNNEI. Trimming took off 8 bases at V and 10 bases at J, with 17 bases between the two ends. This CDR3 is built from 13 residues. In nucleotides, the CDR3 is TGTGCCAGCGCGTCATTGGGACAAGGAAAACTGTTTTTT. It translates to CASASLGQGKLFF.

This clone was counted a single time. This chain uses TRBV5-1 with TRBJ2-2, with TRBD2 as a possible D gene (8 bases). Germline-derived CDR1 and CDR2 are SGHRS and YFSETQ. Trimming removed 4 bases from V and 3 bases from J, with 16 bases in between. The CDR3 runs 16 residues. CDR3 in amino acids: CASSPGGGADTGELFF. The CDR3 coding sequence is TGCGCCAGCAGCCCGGGAGGGGGCGCCGACACCGGGGAGCTGTTTTTT. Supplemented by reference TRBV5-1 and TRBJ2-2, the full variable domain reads KAGVTQTPRYLIKTRGQQVTLSCSPISGHRSVSWYQQTPGQGLQFLFEYFSETQRNKGNFPGRFSGRQFSNSRSEMNVSTLELGDSALYLCASSPGGGADTGELFFGEGSRLTVL.

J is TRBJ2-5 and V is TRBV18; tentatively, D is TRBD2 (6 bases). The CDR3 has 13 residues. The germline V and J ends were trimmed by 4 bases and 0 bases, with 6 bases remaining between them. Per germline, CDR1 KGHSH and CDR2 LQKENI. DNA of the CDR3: TGTGCCAGCTCACGGGACTACCAAGAGACCCAGTACTTC. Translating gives CASSRDYQETQYF.

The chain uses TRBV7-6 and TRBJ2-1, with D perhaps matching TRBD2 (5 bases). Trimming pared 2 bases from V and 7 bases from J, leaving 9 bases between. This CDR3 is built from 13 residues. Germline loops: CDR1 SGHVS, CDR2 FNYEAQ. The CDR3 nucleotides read TGTGCCAGCAGCTTACGGGATAGAAATGAGCAGTTCTTC. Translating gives CASSLRDRNEQFF.

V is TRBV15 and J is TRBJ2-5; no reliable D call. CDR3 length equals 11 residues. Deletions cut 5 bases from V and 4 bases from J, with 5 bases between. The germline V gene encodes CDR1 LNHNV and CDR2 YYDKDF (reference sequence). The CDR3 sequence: CATSDRETQYF. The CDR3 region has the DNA TGTGCCACCAGCGATCGAGAGACCCAGTACTTC.

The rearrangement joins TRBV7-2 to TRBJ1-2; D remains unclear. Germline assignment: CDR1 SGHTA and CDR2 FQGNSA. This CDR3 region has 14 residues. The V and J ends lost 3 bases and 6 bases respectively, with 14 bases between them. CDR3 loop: CASSFAHRGNGYTF. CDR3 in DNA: TGTGCCAGCAGCTTCGCCCACCGCGGGAATGGCTACACCTTC.

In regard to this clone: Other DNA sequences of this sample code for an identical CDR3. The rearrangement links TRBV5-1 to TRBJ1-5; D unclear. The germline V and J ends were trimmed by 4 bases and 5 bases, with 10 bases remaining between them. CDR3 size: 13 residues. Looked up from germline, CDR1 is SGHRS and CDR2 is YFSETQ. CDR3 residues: CASSLSSDQPQHF. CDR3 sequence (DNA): TGCGCCAGCAGCCTTTCCAGTGATCAGCCCCAGCATTTT.

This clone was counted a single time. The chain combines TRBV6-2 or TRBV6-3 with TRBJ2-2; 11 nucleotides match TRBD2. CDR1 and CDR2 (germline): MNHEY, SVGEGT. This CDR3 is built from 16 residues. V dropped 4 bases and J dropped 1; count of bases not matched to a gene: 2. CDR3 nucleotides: TGTGCCAGCAGTTGGGGACTAGCGGAGAACACCGGGGAGCTGTTTTTT. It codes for CASSWGLAENTGELFF.

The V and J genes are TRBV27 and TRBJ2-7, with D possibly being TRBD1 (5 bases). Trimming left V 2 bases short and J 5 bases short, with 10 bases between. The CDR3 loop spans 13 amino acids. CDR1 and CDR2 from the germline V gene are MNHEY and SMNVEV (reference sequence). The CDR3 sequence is CASSLQGFHEQYF. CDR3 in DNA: TGTGCCAGCAGTTTACAGGGATTCCACGAGCAGTACTTC.

The CDR3 loop is CASSPDGNGNQPQHF. As DNA, the CDR3 is TGTGCCAGCTCACCCGACGGGAATGGCAATCAGCCCCAGCATTTT. The V gene is TRBV18, the J gene TRBJ1-5; the D is unclear. The CDR3 consists of 15 residues. Trimming took 3 bases from V and 2 from J, leaving 11 bases between them. The V gene's germline CDR1 is KGHSH and CDR2 LQKENI. The variable domain in full, with the rest retrieved from reference TRBV18 and TRBJ1-5, is NAGVMQNPRHLVRRRGQEARLRCSPMKGHSHVYWYRQLPEEGLKFMVYLQKENIIDESGMPKERFSAEFPKEGPSILRIQQVVRGDSAAYFCASSPDGNGNQPQHFGDGTRLSIL.

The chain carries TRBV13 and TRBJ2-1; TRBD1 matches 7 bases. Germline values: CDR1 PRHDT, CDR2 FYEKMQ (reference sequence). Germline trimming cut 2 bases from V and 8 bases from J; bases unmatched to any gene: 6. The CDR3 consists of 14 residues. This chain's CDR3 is CASSLRGRWDEQFF. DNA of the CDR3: TGTGCCAGCAGCTTAAGGGGGCGTTGGGATGAGCAGTTCTTC.

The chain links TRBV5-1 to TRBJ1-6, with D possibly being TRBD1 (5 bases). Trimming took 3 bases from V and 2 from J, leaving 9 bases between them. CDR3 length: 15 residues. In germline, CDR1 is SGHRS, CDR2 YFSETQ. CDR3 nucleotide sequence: TGCGCCAGCAGCTCTGCAGGGACCTATAATTCACCCCTCCACTTT. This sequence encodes CASSSAGTYNSPLHF.